This T cell receptor (beta chain) stems from a study of blood T cell repertoires in COVID-19. The overall study: Specimens from acute and convalescent COVID-19 originated in the United States, Italy and Spain.

Some clones are missing from TCRdb's copy, which holds only in-frame ones; the method was immunoSEQ multiplex PCR. The sample carries 210,000 or so clones, roughly 85% recorded once. The Seattle patients, enrolled during active infection, were followed longitudinally. Germline-derived CDR1 and CDR2 are SGHVS and FNYEAQ. This CDR3 comprises 16 residues. V was pared by 4 bases and J by 2 bases, with 11 bases of the junction left unmatched. This clonotype was obtained from a man aged 45-65 years with COVID-19, enrolled during active disease. V is TRBV7-6 and J is TRBJ2-7, with 7 bases matching TRBD1. The sequenced sample was peripheral blood. The CDR3: CASSSELRQGPYEQYF. In DNA, the CDR3 is TGTGCCAGCAGCTCAGAACTTAGACAGGGCCCCTACGAGCAGTACTTC.